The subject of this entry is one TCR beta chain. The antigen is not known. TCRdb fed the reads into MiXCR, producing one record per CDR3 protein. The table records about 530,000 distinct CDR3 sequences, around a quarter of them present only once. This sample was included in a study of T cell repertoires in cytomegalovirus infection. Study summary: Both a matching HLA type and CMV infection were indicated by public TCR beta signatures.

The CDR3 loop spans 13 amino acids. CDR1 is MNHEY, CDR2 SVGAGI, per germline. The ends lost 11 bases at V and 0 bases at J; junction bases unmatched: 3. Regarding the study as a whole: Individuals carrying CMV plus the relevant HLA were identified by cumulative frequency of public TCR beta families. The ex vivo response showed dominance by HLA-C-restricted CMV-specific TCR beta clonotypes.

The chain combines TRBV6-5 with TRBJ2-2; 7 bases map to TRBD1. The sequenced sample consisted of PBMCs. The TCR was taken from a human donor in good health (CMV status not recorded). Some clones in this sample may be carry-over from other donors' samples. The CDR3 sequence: CAVGTANTGELFF. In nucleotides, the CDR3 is TGTGCCGTCGGGACAGCGAACACCGGGGAGCTGTTTTTT.